This TCR beta chain was documented in a study of CD8+CD57+ T cells in acquired aplastic anemia. The germline CDR1 and CDR2 sequences are DFQATT and SNEGSKA (reference sequence). The CDR3 spans 13 residues, counting both ends. Patients selected for sequencing had displayed CD8+CD57+ cell expansion by flow cytometry. This clonotype was seen a single time. The limits of the CDR3 on the DNA are not certain, so only TCRdb's listed CDR3 is given. The use of genomic DNA as template underpinned the TCR beta VDJ and CDR3 profiling. TCRdb ran MiXCR on the reads and lists one entry per CDR3 protein. This table has roughly 250,000 distinct CDR3 sequences, approximately 50% appearing once.

The J gene is TRBJ1-4, the V gene TRBV20-1; the D segment call TRBD1 is taken from the table without a DNA check. The sequence came from a human donor with aplastic anemia. The sample comprised sorted CD4+, CD8+, or CD8+CD57+ T cells (not recorded which) from PBMCs. This CDR3 is CSSSDRADEKLFF.